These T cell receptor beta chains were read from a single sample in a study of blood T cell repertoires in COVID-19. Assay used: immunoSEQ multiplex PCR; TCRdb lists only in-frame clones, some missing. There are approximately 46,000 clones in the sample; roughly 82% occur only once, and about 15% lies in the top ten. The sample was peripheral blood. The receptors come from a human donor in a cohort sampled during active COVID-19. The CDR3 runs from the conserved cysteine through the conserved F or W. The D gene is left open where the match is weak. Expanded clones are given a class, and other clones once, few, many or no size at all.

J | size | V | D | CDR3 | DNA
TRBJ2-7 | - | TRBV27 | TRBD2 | CASSSPSGGDYEQYF | TGTGCCAGCAGTTCCCCTAGCGGGGGGGACTACGAGCAGTACTTC
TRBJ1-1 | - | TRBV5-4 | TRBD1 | CASSLDRGLATEAFF | TGTGCCAGCAGCTTGGACAGGGGGCTGGCCACTGAAGCTTTCTTT
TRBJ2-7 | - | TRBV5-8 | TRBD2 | CASLAGGRRYEQYF | TGTGCCAGCCTAGCGGGGGGAAGAAGGTACGAGCAGTACTTC
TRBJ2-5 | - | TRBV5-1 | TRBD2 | CASSQPLAGGVETQYF | TGCGCCAGCAGCCAACCGTTGGCGGGAGGCGTAGAGACCCAGTACTTC
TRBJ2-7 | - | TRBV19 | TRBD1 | CASSIARGNYEQYF | TGTGCCAGTAGTATAGCCAGGGGGAACTACGAGCAGTACTTC
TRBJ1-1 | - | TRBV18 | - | CASSPAGDTEAFF | TGTGCCAGCTCACCGGCCGGGGACACTGAAGCTTTCTTT
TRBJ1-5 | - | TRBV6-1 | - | CASSEARDTVAQPQHF | TGTGCCAGCAGTGAAGCTCGGGACACGGTGGCACAGCCCCAGCATTTT
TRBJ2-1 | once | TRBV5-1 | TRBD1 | CASRTGTGSYNEQFF | TGCGCCAGCAGGACCGGGACAGGGTCGTACAATGAGCAGTTCTTC
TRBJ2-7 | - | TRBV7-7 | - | CASSTKLGAEQYF | TGTGCCAGCAGCACCAAACTAGGTGCCGAGCAGTACTTC
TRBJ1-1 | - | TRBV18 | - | CASSADRNTEAFF | TGTGCCAGCTCAGCAGACAGGAACACTGAAGCTTTCTTT
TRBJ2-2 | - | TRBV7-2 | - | CASSKVGTPGELFF | TGTGCCAGCAGCAAAGTCGGGACTCCCGGGGAGCTGTTTTTT
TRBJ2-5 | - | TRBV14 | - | CASSPPSGVIETQYF | TGTGCCAGCAGCCCACCTTCGGGAGTGATAGAGACCCAGTACTTC
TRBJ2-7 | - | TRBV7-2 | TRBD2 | CASSLTETSGVEQYF | TGTGCCAGCAGCTTAACCGAGACTAGCGGGGTTGAGCAGTACTTC
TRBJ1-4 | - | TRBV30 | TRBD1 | CAWDRGGEKLFF | TGTGCCTGGGACAGGGGAGGAGAAAAACTGTTTTTT
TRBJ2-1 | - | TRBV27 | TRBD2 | CATSPAGRAYNEQFF | TGTGCCACAAGCCCAGCGGGACGCGCCTACAATGAGCAGTTCTTC
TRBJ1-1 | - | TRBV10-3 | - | CAIKRGENTEAFF | TGTGCCATCAAACGGGGGGAGAACACTGAAGCTTTCTTT
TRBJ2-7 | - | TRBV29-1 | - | CSVEGGDEQYF | TGCAGCGTTGAAGGAGGTGACGAGCAGTACTTC
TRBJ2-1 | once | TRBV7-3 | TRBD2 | CASSFAGGNSYNEQFF | TGTGCCAGCAGCTTTGCGGGGGGAAATTCCTACAATGAGCAGTTCTTC
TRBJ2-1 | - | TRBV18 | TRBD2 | CASSPLAGGPNEQFF | TGTGCCAGCTCACCACTGGCGGGGGGGCCTAATGAGCAGTTCTTC
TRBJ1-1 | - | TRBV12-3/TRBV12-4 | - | CASMADLNTEAFF | TGTGCCAGCATGGCGGACTTGAACACTGAAGCTTTCTTT
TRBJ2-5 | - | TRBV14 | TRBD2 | CASSLRTPSGTIQETQYF | TGTGCCAGCAGCCTCCGGACCCCTAGCGGGACTATCCAAGAGACCCAGTACTTC
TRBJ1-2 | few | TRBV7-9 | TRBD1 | CASSLDGQGGSGYTF | TGTGCCAGCAGCTTAGATGGACAGGGCGGGAGTGGCTACACCTTC
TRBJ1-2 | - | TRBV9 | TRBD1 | CASSGPRTGKHYGYTF | TGTGCCAGCAGCGGGCCCAGGACAGGCAAGCACTATGGCTACACCTTC
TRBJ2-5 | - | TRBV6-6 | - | CASSYGGAVETQYF | TGTGCCAGCAGTTACGGGGGGGCCGTAGAGACCCAGTACTTC
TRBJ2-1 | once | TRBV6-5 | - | CAANTGYSSYNEQFF | TGTGCGGCAAACACGGGGTATAGCTCCTACAATGAGCAGTTCTTC
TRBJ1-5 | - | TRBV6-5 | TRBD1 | CASSYSGDRVQHF | TGTGCCAGCAGTTACTCCGGGGACAGGGTCCAGCATTTT
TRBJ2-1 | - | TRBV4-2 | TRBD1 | CASSQETGVLDEQFF | TGTGCCAGCAGCCAAGAGACAGGGGTGTTAGATGAGCAGTTCTTC
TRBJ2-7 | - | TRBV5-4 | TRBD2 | CASSLAGLPSGGQYF | TGTGCCAGCAGCTTGGCAGGACTCCCTTCGGGAGGGCAGTACTTC
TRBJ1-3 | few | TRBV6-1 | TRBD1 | CASSETGASGNTIYF | TGTGCCAGCAGTGAGACAGGGGCCTCTGGAAACACCATATATTTT
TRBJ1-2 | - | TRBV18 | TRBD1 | CASSPPWNTGGMGYTF | TGTGCCAGCTCACCCCCCTGGAATACAGGGGGAATGGGCTACACCTTC
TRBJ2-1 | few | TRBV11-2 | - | CASSQSLVGPYEQFF | TGTGCCAGCAGCCAATCCCTAGTGGGGCCGTATGAGCAGTTCTTC
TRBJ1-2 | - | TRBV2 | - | CASTGQSKSYGYTF | TGTGCCAGCACCGGACAGTCGAAATCGTATGGCTACACCTTC
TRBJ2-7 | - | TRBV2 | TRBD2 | CASSWRESYYEQYF | TGTGCCAGCAGTTGGCGGGAGAGTTACTACGAGCAGTACTTC
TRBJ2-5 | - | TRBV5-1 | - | CASSFGTTQETQYF | TGCGCCAGCAGCTTTGGGACAACCCAAGAGACCCAGTACTTC
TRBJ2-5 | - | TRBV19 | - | CASSRSREETQYF | TGTGCCAGTAGTAGATCCAGGGAAGAGACCCAGTACTTC
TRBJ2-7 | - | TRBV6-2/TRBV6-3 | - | CASSYGGVYEQYF | TGTGCCAGCAGTTATGGAGGGGTCTACGAGCAGTACTTC
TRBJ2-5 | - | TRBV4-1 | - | CASSPVSEYQETQYF | TGCGCCAGCAGCCCCGTATCTGAGTACCAAGAGACCCAGTACTTC